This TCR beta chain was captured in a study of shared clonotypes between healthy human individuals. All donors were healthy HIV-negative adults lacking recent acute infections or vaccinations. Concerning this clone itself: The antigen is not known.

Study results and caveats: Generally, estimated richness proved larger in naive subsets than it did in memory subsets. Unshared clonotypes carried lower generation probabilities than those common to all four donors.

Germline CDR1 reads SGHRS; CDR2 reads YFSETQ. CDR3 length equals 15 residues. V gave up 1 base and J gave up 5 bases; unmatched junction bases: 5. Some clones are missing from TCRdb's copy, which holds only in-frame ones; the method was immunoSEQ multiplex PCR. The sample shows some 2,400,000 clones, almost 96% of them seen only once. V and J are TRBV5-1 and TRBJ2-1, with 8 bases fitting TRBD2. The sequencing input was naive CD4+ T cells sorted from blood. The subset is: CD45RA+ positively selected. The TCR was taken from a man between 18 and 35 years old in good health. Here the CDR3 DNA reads TGCGCCAGCAGCTTGATAGCGGGAAATAACAATGAGCAGTTCTTC. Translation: CASSLIAGNNNEQFF.